The 7 T cell receptor beta chains below were found in one sample sequenced in a study of tumor and adjacent non-tumor tissue in lung cancer. No cell sorting was done before RNA was extracted from the tissue. TCRbeta libraries were built with three rounds of nested PCR, modified from ARM-PCR. Using its own MiXCR run on the multiplex PCR reads, TCRdb lists one record per CDR3 protein. Of roughly 120,000 distinct CDR3 sequences in the sample, roughly 75% were seen once. Sequencing used lung tumor tissue. The receptors stem from a woman in her fifties or sixties with non-small cell lung cancer.

Concerning this clonotype: At one of its ends the junction is not consistent with the germline gene, which may arise from a read error. The V gene is TRBV4-2, the J gene TRBJ2-5; D is possibly TRBD2 (7 bases). CDR3 length equals 17 residues. Germline V lookup: CDR1 LGHNA, CDR2 YNFKEQ. CDR3 loop: CVSSQTPLGGGKETQYF. The CDR3 DNA follows: TGTGTCAGCAGCCAAACCCCACTAGGGGGGGGAAAAGAGACCCAGTACTTC.

This clonotype was found many times. The chain couples TRBV20-1 to TRBJ2-1, with 12 bases identical to TRBD2. Germline CDR1 is DFQATT and CDR2 is SNEGSKA (reference sequence). The ends lost 4 bases at V and 8 bases at J; junction bases unmatched: 9. There are 15 residues in the CDR3. The CDR3 reads CSAIPSGRVVDEQFF. As DNA, the CDR3 is TGCAGTGCTATTCCTAGCGGGAGGGTAGTAGATGAGCAGTTCTTC.

The genes are TRBV20-1 and TRBJ1-2, with TRBD1 matching 10 bases. CDR3 length: 13 residues. CDR1 DFQATT and CDR2 SNEGSKA come from the germline V gene (reference sequence). V shed 6 bases, J shed 10 bases, and the junction held 11 bases outside the gene matches. This CDR3 reads CSAHPGQGIDYTF. The CDR3 coding sequence is TGCAGTGCACACCCGGGACAGGGGATTGACTACACCTTC.

This clonotype has just a few counts. A read error may explain this, as a much larger clone is one base away. This chain connects TRBV10-2 to TRBJ1-5; tentatively, D is TRBD1 (5 bases). Germline CDR1 reads WSHSY; CDR2 reads SAAADI. Between the trimmed V and J ends, which lost 6 bases and 5 bases, there was a span of 14 bases. The CDR3 runs to 14 residues. The CDR3 here is CASRKMDTHQPQHF. CDR3 DNA: TGCGCCAGCAGGAAAATGGACACCCATCAGCCCCAGCATTTT.

This clonotype appeared a few times. The rearrangement uses TRBV11-2 and TRBJ2-5; possibly TRBD2 for D (7 bases). Trimming took 4 bases from V and 5 from J, leaving 20 bases between them. The CDR3 length is 16 residues. CDR1 and CDR2 (germline): SGHAT, FQNNGV. The CDR3 sequence is CASSSQGGGASETQYF. The CDR3 DNA reads TGTGCCAGCAGCTCCCAAGGAGGGGGGGCCAGCGAGACCCAGTACTTC. Full variable domain (outside the CDR3, taken from reference TRBV11-2 and TRBJ2-5): EAGVAQSPRYKIIEKRQSVAFWCNPISGHATLYWYQQILGQGPKLLIQFQNNGVVDDSQLPKDRFSAERLKGVDSTLKIQPAKLEDSAVYLCASSSQGGGASETQYFGPGTRLLVL.

Details on this clonotype: The junction and the germline gene differ at one end; a read error may be behind it. The genes are TRBV11-1 and TRBJ2-5; D might be TRBD1 or TRBD2, each matching 6 bases. The CDR3 is 13 residues long. From germline, CDR1 is SGHAT and CDR2 FQDESV (reference sequence). The CDR3 DNA reads TGTGTCAGCAGGGGACTGGGAAGAGAGACCCAATACTTC. This codes for CVSRGLGRETQYF.

Notes on this clonotype: It may be a read error: a sequence one base away is much more abundant. The CDR3 coding sequence is TGTGCCAGCCAGGGGGACAGGAGTGAAGCTTTCTTT. Its protein is CASQGDRSEAFF. This chain links TRBV4-2 with TRBJ1-1; 8 nucleotides agree with TRBD1. Unmatched junction bases numbered 6, after V lost 8 bases and J lost 7 bases. Germline V gives CDR1 LGHNA, CDR2 YNFKEQ. The CDR3 contains 12 residues.